These T cell receptor beta chains were read from a single sample in a study of graft-versus-host responses after intestinal transplantation. Some clones are missing from TCRdb's copy, which holds only in-frame ones; the method was immunoSEQ multiplex PCR. The data show 55,000 to 65,000 clones, with approximately 94% seen just once and 0.38% held by the top ten. These receptors' targets are unknown. The sample in question was unstimulated CD4+ T cells sorted from spleen or lymph node cells, obtained before transplant. The receptors originated from a human donor who was the organ donor for an intestinal transplant. Each CDR3 is given without its conserved first and last residue. The order of the fields is CDR3 protein, V gene, clone size. Some rows have no size entry. The others give once, few or many, or a class for an expanded clone.

CDR3aa: ASSGGLAGVNEQF
v_gene: TRBV10-2
abundance: NA

CDR3aa: ASSLGSQGYT
v_gene: TRBV7-9
abundance: NA

CDR3aa: ASSLAWGTDTQY
v_gene: TRBV5-1
abundance: NA

CDR3aa: ASSSLAGGYNEQF
v_gene: TRBV21-1
abundance: NA

CDR3aa: ASTAKSYEQY
v_gene: TRBV7-9
abundance: few

CDR3aa: ASSHGTSRDFSNQPQH
v_gene: TRBV4-1
abundance: NA

CDR3aa: ASSYGQGNSPLH
v_gene: TRBV6-1
abundance: NA

CDR3aa: ARTLRASILAGGADTQY
v_gene: TRBV5-3
abundance: NA

CDR3aa: ASSRDRFGTDTQY
v_gene: TRBV2
abundance: NA

CDR3aa: ASSLGRRNYGYT
v_gene: TRBV5-6
abundance: NA

CDR3aa: ASSKGLAIYNEQF
v_gene: TRBV19
abundance: NA